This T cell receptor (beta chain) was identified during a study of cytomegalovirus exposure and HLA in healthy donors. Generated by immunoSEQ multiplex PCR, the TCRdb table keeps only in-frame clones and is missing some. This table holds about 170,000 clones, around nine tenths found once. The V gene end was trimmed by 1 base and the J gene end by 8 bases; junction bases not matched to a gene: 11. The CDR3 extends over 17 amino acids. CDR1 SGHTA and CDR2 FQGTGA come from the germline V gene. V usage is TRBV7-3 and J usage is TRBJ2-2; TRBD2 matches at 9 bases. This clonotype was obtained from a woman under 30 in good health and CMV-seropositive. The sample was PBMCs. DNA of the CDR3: TGTGCCAGCAGCTTAATTGCGGGAGGGCCGGGTAAAGGGGAGCTGTTTTTT. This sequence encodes CASSLIAGGPGKGELFF.